This TCR beta chain was retrieved from a study of T cell responses to AZD1222 COVID-19 vaccine. Here immunoSEQ multiplex PCR was the method, and the copy in TCRdb shows in-frame clones only, minus some. This table has about 110,000 clones, about 90% appearing once. Per germline, CDR1 WSHSY and CDR2 SAAADI. This CDR3 has 13 residues. V was clipped by 6 bases and J by 7 bases; unmatched bases: 5. Sequenced here: peripheral blood, sampled on day 0 of AZD1222 vaccination. This chain joins TRBV10-2 and TRBJ2-1, with 8 bases lining up with TRBD2. This clonotype was sampled from an adult in good health. The CDR3 DNA reads TGCGCCAGCAGCGGGGGGGCCAGGAATGAGCAGTTCTTC. Translating it yields CASSGGARNEQFF.